This paragraph covers one T cell receptor (beta chain) sequence. One end of the junction is discordant with germline, which a read error may explain. This CDR3 has 13 residues. Germline loops: CDR1 SGHTA, CDR2 FQGNSA. These data belong to a study of blood T cells in healthy people across ages. The second PCR ran about 7 to 12 cycles with a sample-barcoded 5' primer and J-beta primers. MiXCR, applied by TCRdb to the 5' RACE reads, yields one record per CDR3 protein. The table lists 650,000 or so distinct CDR3 sequences, over 40% of them singletons. The people who gave samples were healthy Caucasians from Russia, aged roughly 6 to 90. The total RNA that was extracted per sample amounted to at least 5 micrograms.

Source material: blood. The receptor was derived from an elderly woman in good health. This sequence joins TRBV7-2 and TRBJ2-5; D not resolved. CDR3 residues: CASSLNVRETQYF. The CDR3 bases are TGTGCTAGCAGCTTAAATGTCAGAGAGACCCAGTACTTC. The entire variable domain, with the rest obtained from reference TRBV7-2 and TRBJ2-5, is as follows: GAGVSQSPSNKVTEKGKDVELRCDPISGHTALYWYRQSLGQGLEFLIYFQGNSAPDKSGLPSDRFSAERTGGSVSTLTIQRTQQEDSAVYLCASSLNVRETQYFGPGTRLLVL.